The 10 T cell receptor beta chains below were found in one sample sequenced in a study of vaccination effects on CD4 cells after COVID-19. Sequencing was performed with immunoSEQ multiplex PCR; in TCRdb, only in-frame clones are kept and a portion is missing. The profile covers around 46,000 clones, with approximately 70% appearing a single time and under 40% taken by the ten largest. Their antigens are not known. Antigen-specific CD4+ T cell clonotypes were called by their expansion after viral peptide-pool culture in ViraFEST. At the end of roughly 9 days of culture, CD4+ T cells were isolated. A positive SARS-CoV-2 PCR test fell between March and December 2020. The sample was CD4+ T cells from PBMCs cultured with a peptide pool, taken before COVID-19 vaccination. Source of these receptors: a human donor who had a prior SARS-CoV-2 infection.

V is TRBV7-3 and J is TRBJ2-7, with a tentative D call TRBD1 (7 bases). The germline CDR1 and CDR2 sequences are SGHTA and FQGTGA. The V gene lost 5 bases and the J gene lost 3 bases, with 17 bases spanning the gap. CDR3 length: 15 amino acids. CDR3 amino acids: CASSPVGGGVYEQYF. As DNA, the CDR3 is TGTGCCAGCAGCCCAGTAGGAGGGGGCGTCTACGAGCAGTACTTC.

The V and J genes are TRBV7-9 and TRBJ2-1; TRBD2 agrees at 7 bases. The trim removed 5 bases at V and 14 bases at J, leaving 12 bases unmatched. The CDR3 is 13 residues long. Germline V gene data show CDR1 as SEHNR and CDR2 as FQNEAQ (reference sequence). The CDR3 DNA reads as TGTGCCAGCAGCCAGGGAGGGGCCCGGGGGAAGTTCTTC. Encoded protein: CASSQGGARGKFF.

This sequence joins TRBV12-3 or TRBV12-4 and TRBJ2-2, with a weak D call TRBD1 (6 bases). The CDR3 runs to 13 residues. V lost 4 bases to trimming and J lost 7 bases, with 10 bases between them. The DNA of the CDR3 is TGTGCCAGCAGTTCTGACAGGAGCGGGGAGCTGTTTTTT. The encoded protein is CASSSDRSGELFF.

The gene calls are TRBV5-5 and TRBJ1-1, with 7 bases lining up with TRBD1. CDR3 length: 13 amino acids. Per the germline V gene, CDR1 is SGHKS and CDR2 is YYEKEE (reference sequence). Trimming took 7 bases from V and 6 from J; bases not matched to a gene: 9. The CDR3 DNA sequence: TGTGCCAGCGGTCAGGGGGACTTCGCTGAAGCTTTCTTT. Amino acid sequence: CASGQGDFAEAFF.

V is TRBV10-3 and J is TRBJ1-6, with D possibly matching TRBD1 (5 bases). The V gene lost 4 bases and the J gene lost 5 bases, with 12 bases spanning the gap. This CDR3 region has 15 residues. Germline CDR1 and CDR2: ENHRY and SYGVKD. CDR3 loop: CAISVKGSNNSPLHF. DNA for the CDR3: TGTGCCATCAGTGTCAAGGGGTCAAATAATTCACCCCTCCACTTT.

The chain couples TRBV11-3 to TRBJ2-7; the match to TRBD2 covers 7 bases. From germline, CDR1 is SGHNT and CDR2 YENEEA. CDR3 length: 14 residues. Germline trimming cut 1 base from V and 6 bases from J; bases unmatched to any gene: 6. This CDR3 is CASSLVLSGLEQYF. For the CDR3, the DNA is TGTGCCAGCAGCTTAGTTCTTAGCGGGCTCGAGCAGTACTTC.

The genes are TRBV12-3 or TRBV12-4 and TRBJ1-5; D is undetermined. There are 13 residues in the CDR3. V gave up 3 bases and J gave up 4 bases, with 7 bases separating them. CDR3 in amino acids: CASSFRNNQPQHF. In DNA, the CDR3 is TGTGCCAGCAGTTTTCGGAATAATCAGCCCCAGCATTTT.

The chain recombines TRBV2 with TRBJ2-1; tentatively, D is TRBD2 (7 bases). V lost 4 bases and J 4 bases, leaving 20 bases between the germline ends. CDR1 is SNHLY, CDR2 FYNNEI, per germline. The CDR3 consists of 17 residues. The CDR3 sequence is CASSADLGGPGYNEQFF. The CDR3 DNA follows: TGTGCCAGCAGTGCGGATCTGGGGGGGCCCGGTTACAATGAGCAGTTCTTC.

This clone was observed a single time. J is TRBJ2-2 and V is TRBV5-1; weak D call: TRBD1 (6 bases). The ends were cut back, 1 base at V and 4 bases at J, with 11 bases in the middle. This CDR3 region has 15 residues. CDR1 and CDR2 (germline): SGHRS, YFSETQ. CDR3 residues: CASSLRQALTGELFF. The CDR3 DNA sequence: TGCGCCAGCAGCTTGAGACAGGCCCTCACCGGGGAGCTGTTTTTT.

This clone was counted at least ten times. J is TRBJ1-1 and V is TRBV11-3; no definite D call. The germline V gene has CDR1 SGHNT and CDR2 YENEEA. The CDR3 sequence is 14 residues long. V was clipped by 4 bases and J by 3 bases, with 12 bases between them. The chain's CDR3 is CASSSDGGHTEAFF. The DNA for the CDR3 is TGTGCCAGCAGCTCGGACGGTGGCCACACTGAAGCTTTCTTT.